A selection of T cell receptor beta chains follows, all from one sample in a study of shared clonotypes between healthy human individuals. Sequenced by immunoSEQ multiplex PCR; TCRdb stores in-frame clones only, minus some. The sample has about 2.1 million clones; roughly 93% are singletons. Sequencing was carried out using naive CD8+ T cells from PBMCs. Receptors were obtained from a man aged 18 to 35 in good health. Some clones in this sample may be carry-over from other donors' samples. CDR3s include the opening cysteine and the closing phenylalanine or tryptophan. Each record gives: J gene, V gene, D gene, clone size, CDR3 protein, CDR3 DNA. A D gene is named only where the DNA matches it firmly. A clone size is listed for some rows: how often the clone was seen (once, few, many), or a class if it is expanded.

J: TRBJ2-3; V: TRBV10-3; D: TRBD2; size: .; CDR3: CAISATSGSTRDTQYF; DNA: TGTGCCATCAGTGCGACTAGCGGGAGCACTAGAGATACGCAGTATTTT
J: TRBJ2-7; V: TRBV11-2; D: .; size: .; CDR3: CASSLESDYEQYF; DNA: TGTGCCAGCAGCTTAGAAAGCGACTACGAGCAGTACTTC
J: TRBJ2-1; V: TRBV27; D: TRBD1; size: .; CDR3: CASSVSTGTVYNEQFF; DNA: TGTGCCAGCAGTGTATCCACCGGGACAGTTTACAATGAGCAGTTCTTC
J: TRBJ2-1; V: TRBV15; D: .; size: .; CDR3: CATSVQQGHEQFF; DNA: TGTGCCACCAGCGTTCAACAGGGTCATGAGCAGTTCTTC
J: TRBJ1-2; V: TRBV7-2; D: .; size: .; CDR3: CASSPGLLYGYTF; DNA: TGTGCCAGCAGCCCGGGCCTCCTCTATGGCTACACCTTC
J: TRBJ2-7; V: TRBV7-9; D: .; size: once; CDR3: CASSGRGVGAYEQYF; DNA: TGTGCCAGCAGCGGCCGTGGGGTGGGGGCCTACGAGCAGTACTTC
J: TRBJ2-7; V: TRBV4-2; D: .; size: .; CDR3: CASSPGGGSPYEQYF; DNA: TGTGCCAGCAGCCCGGGTGGCGGGTCCCCCTACGAGCAGTACTTC
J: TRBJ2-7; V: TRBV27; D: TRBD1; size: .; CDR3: CASSLGFPGQVYEQYF; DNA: TGTGCCAGCAGTTTGGGTTTCCCGGGACAGGTCTACGAGCAGTACTTC
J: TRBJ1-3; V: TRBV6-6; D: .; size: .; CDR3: CASTHGVRQLGNTIYF; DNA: TGTGCCAGCACACACGGAGTTAGACAGCTCGGAAACACCATATATTTT
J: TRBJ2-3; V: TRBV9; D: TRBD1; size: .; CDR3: CASSVGVQGAQYF; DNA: TGTGCCAGCAGCGTAGGGGTACAGGGGGCGCAGTATTTT
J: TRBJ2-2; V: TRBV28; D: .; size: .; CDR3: CASSPRPSLGTGELFF; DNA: TGTGCCAGCAGTCCCCGCCCTAGCCTAGGGACCGGGGAGCTGTTTTTT
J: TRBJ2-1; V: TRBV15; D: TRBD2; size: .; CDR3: CATSNLAGPWDEQFF; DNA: TGTGCCACCAGCAATCTAGCGGGACCGTGGGATGAGCAGTTCTTC
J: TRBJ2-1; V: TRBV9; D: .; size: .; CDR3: CASSVAGTSSYNEQFF; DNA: TGTGCCAGCAGCGTAGCGGGTACCAGCTCCTACAATGAGCAGTTCTTC
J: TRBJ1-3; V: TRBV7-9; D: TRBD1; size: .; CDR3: CASSPTGIAGNTIYF; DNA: TGTGCCAGCAGCCCGACAGGGATAGCTGGAAACACCATATATTTT
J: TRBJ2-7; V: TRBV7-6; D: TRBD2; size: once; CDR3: CASSLSLADDSYEQYF; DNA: TGTGCCAGCAGCTTATCTCTAGCGGACGACTCCTACGAGCAGTACTTC
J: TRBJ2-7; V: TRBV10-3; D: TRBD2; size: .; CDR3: CAISLSGTTYEQYF; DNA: TGTGCCATCAGCCTGTCCGGGACTACGTACGAGCAGTACTTC
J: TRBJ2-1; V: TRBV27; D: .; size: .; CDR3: CASSAARPESSYNEQFF; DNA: TGTGCCAGCAGTGCCGCTAGGCCTGAGAGCTCCTACAATGAGCAGTTCTTC
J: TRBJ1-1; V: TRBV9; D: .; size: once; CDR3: CASSPDLGTEAFF; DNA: TGTGCCAGCAGCCCCGACCTTGGCACTGAAGCTTTCTTT
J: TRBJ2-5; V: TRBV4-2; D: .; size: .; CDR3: CASSQDRAGQETQYF; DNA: TGTGCCAGCAGCCAAGATCGAGCGGGCCAAGAGACCCAGTACTTC
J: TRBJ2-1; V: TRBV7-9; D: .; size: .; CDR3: CASSLSQDLFNEQFF; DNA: TGTGCCAGCAGCTTATCCCAGGATTTATTCAATGAGCAGTTCTTC
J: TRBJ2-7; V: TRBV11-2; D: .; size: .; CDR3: CASSLADREQYF; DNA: TGTGCCAGCAGCTTAGCCGACAGGGAGCAGTACTTC
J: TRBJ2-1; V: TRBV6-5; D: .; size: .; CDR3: CASSYVGGPYNEQFF; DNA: TGTGCCAGCAGTTACGTCGGGGGGCCCTACAATGAGCAGTTCTTC
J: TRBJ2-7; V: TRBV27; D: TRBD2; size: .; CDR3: CASSLYPFPGGPDEQYF; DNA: TGTGCCAGCAGTTTATACCCCTTTCCGGGAGGGCCGGACGAGCAGTACTTC
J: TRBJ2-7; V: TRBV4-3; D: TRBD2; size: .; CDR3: CASSQDRPTSGTYEQYF; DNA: TGCGCCAGCAGCCAAGATCGTCCGACTAGCGGGACGTACGAGCAGTACTTC
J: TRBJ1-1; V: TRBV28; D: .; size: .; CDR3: CASSLSSGDFTEAFF; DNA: TGTGCCAGCAGTTTATCGTCAGGGGACTTTACTGAAGCTTTCTTT
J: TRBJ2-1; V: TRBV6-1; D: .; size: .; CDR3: CASSERDTPNEQFF; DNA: TGTGCCAGCAGTGAAAGGGACACACCCAATGAGCAGTTCTTC
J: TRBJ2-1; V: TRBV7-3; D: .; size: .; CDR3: CASSLGTSWGEQFF; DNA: TGTGCCAGCAGCTTAGGGACTTCCTGGGGTGAGCAGTTCTTC
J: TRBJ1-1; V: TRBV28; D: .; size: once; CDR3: CASSPGARVYTEAFF; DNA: TGTGCCAGCAGTCCGGGGGCGCGTGTGTACACTGAAGCTTTCTTT
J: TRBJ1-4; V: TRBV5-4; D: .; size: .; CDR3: CASSLFPRPDNEKLFF; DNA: TGTGCCAGCAGCTTGTTCCCAAGACCCGATAATGAAAAACTGTTTTTT
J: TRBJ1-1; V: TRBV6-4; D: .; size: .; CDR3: CASSDGRTEAFF; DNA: TGTGCCAGCAGTGACGGCAGGACTGAAGCTTTCTTT
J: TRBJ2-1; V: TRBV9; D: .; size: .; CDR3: CASSVGDGNNEQFF; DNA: TGTGCCAGCAGCGTAGGGGACGGGAACAATGAGCAGTTCTTC
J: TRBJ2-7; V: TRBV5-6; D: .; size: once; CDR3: CASTTEEGPPYEQYF; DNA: TGTGCCAGCACTACGGAGGAGGGGCCCCCCTACGAGCAGTACTTC
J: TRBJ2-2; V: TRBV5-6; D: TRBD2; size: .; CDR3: CASSFGGRAGELFF; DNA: TGTGCCAGCAGCTTCGGCGGGAGGGCCGGGGAGCTGTTTTTT
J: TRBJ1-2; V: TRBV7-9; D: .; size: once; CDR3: CASSLGPYEGSEDGYTF; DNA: TGTGCCAGCAGCTTAGGACCCTATGAGGGGTCGGAGGATGGCTACACCTTC
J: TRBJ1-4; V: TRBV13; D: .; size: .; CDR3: CASSEGGSNEKLFF; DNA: TGTGCCAGCAGCGAAGGAGGCTCTAATGAAAAACTGTTTTTT
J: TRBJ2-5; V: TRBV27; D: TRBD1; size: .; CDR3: CASSPTTGWAETQYF; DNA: TGTGCCAGCAGTCCAACGACAGGGTGGGCAGAGACCCAGTACTTC
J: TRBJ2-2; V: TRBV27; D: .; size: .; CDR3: CASSRLGVGNTGELFF; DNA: TGTGCCAGCAGCAGACTCGGGGTAGGAAACACCGGGGAGCTGTTTTTT
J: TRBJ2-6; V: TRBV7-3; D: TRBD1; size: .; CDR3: CASSSPGTGLRGANVLTF; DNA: TGTGCCAGCAGCTCTCCCGGGACAGGCCTTAGAGGGGCCAACGTCCTGACTTTC
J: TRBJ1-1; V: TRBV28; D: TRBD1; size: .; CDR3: CASSSGGQSYEAFF; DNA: TGTGCCAGCAGTTCCGGGGGACAGAGCTATGAAGCTTTCTTT
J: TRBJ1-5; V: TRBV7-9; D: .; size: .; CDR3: CASSPLRGEGIQPQHF; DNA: TGTGCCAGCAGCCCCCTGAGGGGGGAGGGTATCCAGCCCCAGCATTTT
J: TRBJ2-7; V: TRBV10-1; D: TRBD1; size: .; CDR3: CASSGTGVEQYF; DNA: TGCGCCAGCAGTGGGACAGGGGTCGAGCAGTACTTC
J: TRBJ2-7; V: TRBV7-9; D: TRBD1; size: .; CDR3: CASSLASGQGYEQYF; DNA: TGTGCCAGCAGCTTAGCTTCGGGACAGGGCTACGAGCAGTACTTC
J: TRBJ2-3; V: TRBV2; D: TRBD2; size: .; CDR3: CASSEGGAGGRTDTQYF; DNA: TGTGCCAGCAGTGAAGGGGGAGCGGGAGGGCGCACAGATACGCAGTATTTT
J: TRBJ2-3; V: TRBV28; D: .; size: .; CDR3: CASSFTPFRRDNRLDTQYF; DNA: TGTGCCAGCAGTTTTACCCCTTTCCGGCGGGATAACAGGTTAGATACGCAGTATTTT
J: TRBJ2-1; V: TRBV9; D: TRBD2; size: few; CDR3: CASSPLAGRHNEQFF; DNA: TGTGCCAGCAGCCCTCTAGCGGGAAGACACAATGAGCAGTTCTTC